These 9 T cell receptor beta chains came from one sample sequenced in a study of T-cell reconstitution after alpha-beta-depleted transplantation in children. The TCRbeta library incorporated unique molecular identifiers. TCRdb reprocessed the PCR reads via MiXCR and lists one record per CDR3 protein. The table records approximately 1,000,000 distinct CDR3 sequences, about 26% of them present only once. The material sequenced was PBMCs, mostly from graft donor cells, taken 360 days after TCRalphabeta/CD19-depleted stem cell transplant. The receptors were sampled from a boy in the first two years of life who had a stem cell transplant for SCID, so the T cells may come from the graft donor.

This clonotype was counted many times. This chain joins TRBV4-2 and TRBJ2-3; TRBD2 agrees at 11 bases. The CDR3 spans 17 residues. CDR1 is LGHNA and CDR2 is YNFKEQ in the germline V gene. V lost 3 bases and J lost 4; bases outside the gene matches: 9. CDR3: CASSHGLAGGLSDTQYF. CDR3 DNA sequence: TGTGCCAGCAGCCATGGGTTAGCGGGGGGGCTGTCAGATACGCAGTATTTT.

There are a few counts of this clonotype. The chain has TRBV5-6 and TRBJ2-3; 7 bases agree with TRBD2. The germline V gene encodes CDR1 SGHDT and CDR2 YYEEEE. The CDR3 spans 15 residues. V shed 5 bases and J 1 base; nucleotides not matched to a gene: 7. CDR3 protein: CASRRIGLGTDTQYF. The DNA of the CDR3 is TGTGCCAGCAGACGAATAGGACTAGGCACAGATACGCAGTATTTT.

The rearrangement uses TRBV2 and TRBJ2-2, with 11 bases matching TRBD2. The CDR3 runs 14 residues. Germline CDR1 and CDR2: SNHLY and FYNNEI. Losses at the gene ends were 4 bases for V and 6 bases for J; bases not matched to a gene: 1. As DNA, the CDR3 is TGTGCCAGCAGTGCTAGCGGGGGGCCCGGGGAGCTGTTTTTT. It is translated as CASSASGGPGELFF.

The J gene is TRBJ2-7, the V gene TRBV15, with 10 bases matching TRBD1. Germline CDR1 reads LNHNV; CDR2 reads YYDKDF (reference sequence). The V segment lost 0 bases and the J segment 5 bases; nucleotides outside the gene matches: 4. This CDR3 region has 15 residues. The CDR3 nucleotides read TGTGCCACCAGCAGAGATTGGGGGACAGGGGACGAGCAGTACTTC. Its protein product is CATSRDWGTGDEQYF.

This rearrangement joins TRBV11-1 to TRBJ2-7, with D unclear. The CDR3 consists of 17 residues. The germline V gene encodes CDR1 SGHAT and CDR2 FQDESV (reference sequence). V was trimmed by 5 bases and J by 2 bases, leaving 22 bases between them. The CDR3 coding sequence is TGTGCCAGCAGCCTACCCTCAGGAGAAACACTAACCTACGAGCAGTACTTC. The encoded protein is CASSLPSGETLTYEQYF.

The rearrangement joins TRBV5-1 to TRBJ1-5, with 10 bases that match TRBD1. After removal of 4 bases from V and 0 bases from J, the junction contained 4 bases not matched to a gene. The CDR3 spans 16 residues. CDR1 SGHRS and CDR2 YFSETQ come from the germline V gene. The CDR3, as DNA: TGCGCCAGCAGCCGCGGACAGGGGGATAGCAATCAGCCCCAGCATTTT. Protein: CASSRGQGDSNQPQHF. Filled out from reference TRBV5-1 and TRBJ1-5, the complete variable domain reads KAGVTQTPRYLIKTRGQQVTLSCSPISGHRSVSWYQQTPGQGLQFLFEYFSETQRNKGNFPGRFSGRQFSNSRSEMNVSTLELGDSALYLCASSRGQGDSNQPQHFGDGTRLSIL.

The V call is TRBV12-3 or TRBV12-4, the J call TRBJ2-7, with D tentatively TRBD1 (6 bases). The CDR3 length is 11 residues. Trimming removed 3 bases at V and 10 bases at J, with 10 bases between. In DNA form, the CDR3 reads TGTGCCAGCAGTTTGGGGACAAGTCAGTACTTC. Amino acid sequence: CASSLGTSQYF.

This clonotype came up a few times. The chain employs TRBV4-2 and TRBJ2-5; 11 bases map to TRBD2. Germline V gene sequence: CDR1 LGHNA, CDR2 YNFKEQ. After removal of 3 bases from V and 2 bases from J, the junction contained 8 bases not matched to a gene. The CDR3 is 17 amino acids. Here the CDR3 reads CASSQEGLAEPQETQYF. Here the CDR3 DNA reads TGTGCCAGCAGCCAGGAGGGACTAGCGGAACCACAAGAGACCCAGTACTTC.

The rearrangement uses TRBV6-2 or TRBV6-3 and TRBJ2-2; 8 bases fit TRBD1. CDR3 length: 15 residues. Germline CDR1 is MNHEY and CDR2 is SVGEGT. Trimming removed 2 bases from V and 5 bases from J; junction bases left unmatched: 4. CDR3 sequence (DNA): TGTGCCAGCAGTTACCCGAACAGGGGGACCGGGGAGCTGTTTTTT. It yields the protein CASSYPNRGTGELFF.